Following are 27 T cell receptor beta chains from one sample sequenced in a study of shared clonotypes between healthy human individuals. Using immunoSEQ multiplex PCR, the repertoire was profiled, and TCRdb retains in-frame clones only, with some absent. The sample includes about 600,000 clones, around 97% of them seen just once. The sample comprised naive CD4+ T cells sorted from blood. The sample's subset: CD45RA+ positively selected. These receptor sequences come from a young woman in good health.

The V call is TRBV7-2, the J call TRBJ2-7; perhaps TRBD1 as D (5 bases). Germline V CDR1 and CDR2: SGHTA, FQGNSA. The CDR3 is made up of 13 amino acids. V was clipped by 2 bases and J by 5 bases, with 10 bases between them. The CDR3 coding sequence is TGTGCCAGCAGCTTATCAGGGATCCACGAGCAGTACTTC. It translates to CASSLSGIHEQYF.

V is TRBV10-3 and J is TRBJ1-1; TRBD1 matches 8 bases. This CDR3 contains 15 residues. The V segment lost 4 bases and the J segment 2 bases; nucleotides outside the gene matches: 6. Looked up from germline, CDR1 is ENHRY and CDR2 is SYGVKD. CDR3 loop: CAISGNTGGNTEAFF. The DNA of the CDR3 is TGTGCCATCAGTGGGAATACAGGGGGAAACACTGAAGCTTTCTTT.

This chain links TRBV28 with TRBJ2-7, with D possibly TRBD2 on 6 matching bases. The CDR3 runs 15 residues. Germline V CDR1 and CDR2: MDHEN, SYDVKM. V lost 4 bases to trimming and J lost 5 bases, with 18 bases between them. The CDR3 DNA follows: TGTGCCAGCAGTTGGGGGAGGACCCTGAAAGACGAGCAGTACTTC. Translating it yields CASSWGRTLKDEQYF.

The chain employs TRBV19 and TRBJ2-1, with a tentative D call TRBD2 (6 bases). Trimming left V 4 bases short and J 5 bases short, with 15 bases between. The CDR3 runs to 15 residues. Germline V lookup: CDR1 LNHDA, CDR2 SQIVND (reference sequence). The CDR3 is CASSSWTTYDNEQFF. The CDR3 bases are TGTGCCAGTAGTAGCTGGACTACCTACGACAATGAGCAGTTCTTC.

This clone showed up just once. The chain joins TRBV18 to TRBJ1-1; TRBD1 matches 10 bases. The ends lost 6 bases at V and 1 base at J; junction bases unmatched: 11. Looked up from germline, CDR1 is KGHSH and CDR2 is LQKENI. This CDR3 is built from 17 residues. This CDR3 reads CASSQTSGQGRNTEAFF. CDR3 nucleotide sequence: TGTGCCAGCTCCCAGACGTCGGGACAGGGGAGGAACACTGAAGCTTTCTTT. Full variable domain (rest looked up from reference TRBV18 and TRBJ1-1): NAGVMQNPRHLVRRRGQEARLRCSPMKGHSHVYWYRQLPEEGLKFMVYLQKENIIDESGMPKERFSAEFPKEGPSILRIQQVVRGDSAAYFCASSQTSGQGRNTEAFFGQGTRLTVV.

This clone has a single count. This rearrangement joins TRBV7-5 to TRBJ2-7; TRBD2 reflects the table's D call only, with no check against the DNA. TRBV7-5 is marked as a pseudogene. The CDR3 length is 13 residues. CDR3 sequence reads: CVRSLAGFYEQYF. CDR3 bases: TGTGTCAGAAGCTTGGCGGGGTTCTACGAGCAGTACTTC.

The J gene is TRBJ1-1, the V gene TRBV28; D ambiguous. Germline CDR1 MDHEN, CDR2 SYDVKM. The CDR3 has 16 residues. V shed 3 bases and J shed 7 bases, with 21 bases lying between them. The CDR3 nucleotides are TGTGCCAGCAGTTTCAAGACGTGGGTCCTCGGAGGTGAAGCTTTCTTT. It encodes CASSFKTWVLGGEAFF.

This chain links TRBV4-1 with TRBJ2-2, with 10 bases that match TRBD2. The germline gives CDR1 MGHRA, CDR2 YSYEKL. This CDR3 has 16 amino acids. Germline trimming cut 0 bases from V and 5 bases from J; bases unmatched to any gene: 3. The CDR3 reads CASSQDLAGGTGELFF. Written as DNA, the CDR3 is TGCGCCAGCAGCCAAGATTTAGCGGGGGGTACCGGGGAGCTGTTTTTT.

The V gene is TRBV28, the J gene TRBJ1-5; D gene uncertain. There are 15 residues in the CDR3. Germline V gene sequence: CDR1 MDHEN, CDR2 SYDVKM. V lost 4 bases, J lost 4 bases, and 14 bases lay in between. The CDR3 coding sequence is TGTGCCAGCAGTTCCCTAGGGCAGTTAAATCAGCCCCAGCATTTT. This codes for CASSSLGQLNQPQHF.

This chain uses TRBV4-2 with TRBJ2-2; D unclear. V shed 0 bases and J shed 4 bases, with 9 bases lying between them. Germline V gene sequence: CDR1 LGHNA, CDR2 YNFKEQ. This CDR3 is 15 amino acids long. CDR3 region: CASSQDVYTTGELFF. In DNA, the CDR3 is TGTGCCAGCAGCCAAGATGTTTATACCACCGGGGAGCTGTTTTTT.

In the case of this clone: Other DNA sequences of this sample code for an identical CDR3. The J gene is TRBJ2-7, the V gene TRBV5-6; D is possibly TRBD1 or TRBD2 (5 bases each). The CDR3 totals 14 residues. The V end was cut by 0 bases, the J end by 0 bases, with 7 bases between. The V gene's germline CDR1 is SGHDT and CDR2 YYEEEE. This CDR3 reads CASSLVGGSYEQYF. CDR3 in DNA: TGTGCCAGCAGCTTGGTTGGGGGCTCCTACGAGCAGTACTTC. The variable domain in full, completed from reference TRBV5-6 and TRBJ2-7, reads DAGVTQSPTHLIKTRGQQVTLRCSPKSGHDTVSWYQQALGQGPQFIFQYYEEEERQRGNFPDRFSGHQFPNYSSELNVNALLLGDSALYLCASSLVGGSYEQYFGPGTRLTVT.

V gene TRBV6-5 combines with J gene TRBJ2-7; 8 positions match TRBD1. Germline V gene lookup returns CDR1 MNHEY and CDR2 SVGAGI. V shed 5 bases and J 6 bases; nucleotides not matched to a gene: 9. There are 14 residues in the CDR3. The CDR3 DNA sequence: TGTGCCAGCAGTACTGAGACAGGGGCTATCGAGCAGTACTTC. Its protein is CASSTETGAIEQYF.

The chain recombines TRBV28 with TRBJ2-7; D gene ambiguous. The CDR3 runs 12 residues. V was clipped by 2 bases and J by 6 bases, with 8 bases between them. CDR1 MDHEN and CDR2 SYDVKM come from the germline V gene. The CDR3 here is CASSLTVGEQYF. CDR3 nucleotide sequence: TGTGCCAGCAGTTTAACGGTGGGCGAGCAGTACTTC.

The V call is TRBV5-1, the J call TRBJ2-7; D is unresolved. V was clipped by 0 bases and J by 0 bases, with 13 bases between them. The CDR3 has 16 residues. The germline CDR1 and CDR2 sequences are SGHRS and YFSETQ. Here the CDR3 DNA reads TGCGCCAGCAGCTTGGAAACCAACATAGACTCCTACGAGCAGTACTTC. It specifies CASSLETNIDSYEQYF.

This sequence joins TRBV6-5 and TRBJ2-7; unclear D gene. Deletions cut 0 bases from V and 2 bases from J, with 14 bases between. The CDR3 is 16 residues long. Germline V CDR1 and CDR2: MNHEY, SVGAGI. Here the CDR3 reads CASSYSIGFLPYEQYF. In DNA form, the CDR3 reads TGTGCCAGCAGTTACTCGATAGGGTTCTTACCCTACGAGCAGTACTTC.

The genes are TRBV28 and TRBJ2-5; a possible D gene is TRBD2 (7 bases). The CDR3 spans 15 residues. V lost 3 bases and J lost 4, with 15 bases in between. CDR1 is MDHEN and CDR2 is SYDVKM in the germline V gene. DNA of the CDR3: TGTGCCAGCAGTTTGAGGGGGGGCCTACCAGAGACCCAGTACTTC. Translating gives CASSLRGGLPETQYF.

The V call is TRBV5-6, the J call TRBJ2-7, with 7 nucleotides matching TRBD2. The germline V gene has CDR1 SGHDT and CDR2 YYEEEE. The CDR3 length is 15 residues. J was trimmed by 5 bases and V by 2 bases; bases with no gene match: 10. As DNA, the CDR3 is TGTGCCAGCAGCTTTGGTGGCGGGAGTTCCCACGAGCAGTACTTC. Its translation: CASSFGGGSSHEQYF.

This clone was observed a single time. This chain uses TRBV28 with TRBJ1-5, with D possibly TRBD1 on 5 matching bases. CDR3 length: 15 residues. The germline gives CDR1 MDHEN, CDR2 SYDVKM. The ends were cut back, 5 bases at V and 3 bases at J, with 14 bases in the middle. The CDR3 DNA follows: TGTGCCAGCAGTCCATGGGACGGATTCAATCAGCCCCAGCATTTT. It codes for CASSPWDGFNQPQHF.

The J gene is TRBJ2-7, the V gene TRBV28; the D gene is possibly TRBD2 (5 bases). This CDR3 region has 12 residues. Trimming removed 8 bases at V and 3 bases at J, with 11 bases between. CDR1 is MDHEN, CDR2 SYDVKM, per germline. The CDR3 nucleotides read TGTGCCAGCGGAGGACGGGACTACGAGCAGTACTTC. Its translation is CASGGRDYEQYF. Full variable domain (missing parts from reference TRBV28 and TRBJ2-7): DVKVTQSSRYLVKRTGEKVFLECVQDMDHENMFWYRQDPGLGLRLIYFSYDVKMKEKGDIPEGYSVSREKKERFSLILESASTNQTSMYLCASGGRDYEQYFGPGTRLTVT.

The chain carries TRBV7-6 and TRBJ1-2, with 10 nucleotides matching TRBD1. Germline V gene data show CDR1 as SGHVS and CDR2 as FNYEAQ. The CDR3 contains 14 residues. V shed 1 base, J shed 4 bases, and the junction held 0 bases outside the gene matches. CDR3 sequence reads: CASSLGTGGYGYTF. The CDR3 DNA follows: TGTGCCAGCAGCTTAGGGACAGGGGGCTATGGCTACACCTTC.

This chain connects TRBV6-1 to TRBJ1-5; D call uncertain. Germline assignment: CDR1 MNHNS and CDR2 SASEGT. Trimming shortened V by 2 bases and J by 0 bases, and 11 bases separated the two germline ends. The CDR3 spans 16 residues. The CDR3 sequence: CASSEIGSYSNQPQHF. As DNA, the CDR3 is TGTGCCAGCAGTGAAATAGGGTCCTATAGCAATCAGCCCCAGCATTTT.

With respect to this clone: At one of its ends the junction is not consistent with the germline gene, which may arise from a read error. V usage is TRBV7-9 and J usage is TRBJ2-3, with D uncertain. Germline values: CDR1 SEHNR, CDR2 FQNEAQ (reference sequence). This CDR3 spans 12 amino acids. The CDR3 reads CASSLKGDPNNF. Written as DNA, the CDR3 is TGTGCCAGCAGCTTAAAAGGTGATCCAAATAATTTT. Supplemented by reference TRBV7-9 and TRBJ2-3, the full variable domain reads DTGVSQNPRHKITKRGQNVTFRCDPISEHNRLYWYRQTLGQGPEFLTYFQNEAQLEKSRLLSDRFSAERPKGSFSTLEIQRTEQGDSAMYLCASSLKGDPNNFGPGTRLTVL.

The rearrangement uses TRBV28 and TRBJ1-1, with TRBD1 as a possible D gene (6 bases). V was shortened by 6 bases and J by 1 base, with 18 bases between the two germline ends. This CDR3 has 16 residues. Germline values: CDR1 MDHEN, CDR2 SYDVKM. CDR3 sequence (DNA): TGTGCCAGCAGACTCGGGGGGCGCTTAGGGAACACTGAAGCTTTCTTT. As protein: CASRLGGRLGNTEAFF. Full variable domain (rest looked up from reference TRBV28 and TRBJ1-1): DVKVTQSSRYLVKRTGEKVFLECVQDMDHENMFWYRQDPGLGLRLIYFSYDVKMKEKGDIPEGYSVSREKKERFSLILESASTNQTSMYLCASRLGGRLGNTEAFFGQGTRLTVV.

The chain is built from TRBV28 and TRBJ2-1; D may be TRBD1 (5 bases). V lost 2 bases to trimming and J lost 4 bases, with 15 bases between them. Germline assignment: CDR1 MDHEN and CDR2 SYDVKM. This CDR3 has 16 residues. CDR3 region: CASSLDVRVEYNEQFF. In nucleotides, the CDR3 is TGTGCCAGCAGTTTAGATGTCAGGGTGGAGTACAATGAGCAGTTCTTC.

The chain has TRBV5-1 and TRBJ2-2; 7 positions match TRBD1. The CDR3 has 14 residues. V gave up 6 bases and J gave up 4 bases; unmatched junction bases: 6. The V gene's germline CDR1 is SGHRS and CDR2 YFSETQ. The CDR3 DNA reads TGCGCCAGCACTCAGGGGGAAGGCACCGGGGAGCTGTTTTTT. Its protein product is CASTQGEGTGELFF.

The chain combines TRBV11-1 with TRBJ1-1; D perhaps matches TRBD1 (5 bases). The CDR3 is 15 amino acids. Trimming removed 1 base at V and 5 bases at J, with 14 bases between. From germline, CDR1 is SGHAT and CDR2 FQDESV (reference sequence). This CDR3 is CASSLGGGTTTEAFF. The CDR3 region has the DNA TGTGCCAGCAGCTTAGGCGGGGGGACCACTACTGAAGCTTTCTTT.

The chain is built from TRBV19 and TRBJ1-1; perhaps TRBD1 as D (5 bases). Deletions cut 6 bases from V and 0 bases from J, with 11 bases between. The germline V gene has CDR1 LNHDA and CDR2 SQIVND (reference sequence). The CDR3 contains 14 residues. The CDR3 nucleotides read TGTGCCAGTAGAACCGGGACTGTGAACACTGAAGCTTTCTTT. Translating gives CASRTGTVNTEAFF.